Listed here are 18 T cell receptor beta chains from one sample, sequenced in a study of blood T cell repertoires in COVID-19. Here immunoSEQ multiplex PCR was the method, and the copy in TCRdb shows in-frame clones only, minus some. The table records around 48,000 clones, approximately 86% of them present only once. Sequencing was carried out using peripheral blood. These receptors were obtained from a man aged 55 to 70 with active or convalescent COVID-19.

The rearrangement links TRBV6-2 or TRBV6-3 to TRBJ1-1; D gene uncertain. CDR1 is MNHEY, CDR2 SVGEGT, per germline. The germline V and J ends were trimmed by 1 base and 6 bases, with 12 bases remaining between them. This CDR3 has 14 amino acids. The CDR3 sequence is CASSYWPLKPEAFF. The CDR3 DNA sequence: TGTGCCAGCAGTTACTGGCCCCTTAAACCTGAAGCTTTCTTT.

The chain couples TRBV2 to TRBJ2-1; 7 bases agree with TRBD1. The CDR3 contains 12 residues. V lost 7 bases and J lost 9; bases outside the gene matches: 6. The germline V gene has CDR1 SNHLY and CDR2 FYNNEI. The DNA for the CDR3 is TGTGCCAGCACGAATAGGGGGCCTGAGCAGTTCTTC. Amino acid sequence: CASTNRGPEQFF.

The genes are TRBV19 and TRBJ2-7; 8 positions match TRBD1. Looked up from germline, CDR1 is LNHDA and CDR2 is SQIVND (reference sequence). The CDR3 is made up of 14 amino acids. Germline trimming cut 10 bases from V and 3 bases from J; bases unmatched to any gene: 11. The CDR3 is CANRLGTGGYEQYF. The CDR3 nucleotides read TGTGCCAACCGACTGGGGACAGGAGGCTACGAGCAGTACTTC.

The V call is TRBV24-1, the J call TRBJ2-5; D unresolved. Germline V gives CDR1 KGHDR, CDR2 SFDVKD. The V end lost 4 bases, the J end lost 5 bases, and 22 bases lay between the germline ends. This CDR3 contains 17 residues. CDR3 residues: CATSDQPGTFITETQYF. The CDR3 nucleotides are TGTGCCACCAGTGACCAACCCGGTACTTTTATCACGGAGACCCAGTACTTC.

The CDR3 protein is CASSITGAGELFF. The DNA of the CDR3 is TGTGCCAGTAGTATAACCGGGGCCGGGGAGCTGTTTTTT. The chain has TRBV19 and TRBJ2-2, with D maybe TRBD2 (5 bases). This CDR3 spans 13 amino acids. Germline CDR1 LNHDA, CDR2 SQIVND (reference sequence). Between the trimmed V and J ends, which lost 2 bases and 6 bases, there was a span of 7 bases. Full variable domain (rest looked up from reference TRBV19 and TRBJ2-2): DGGITQSPKYLFRKEGQNVTLSCEQNLNHDAMYWYRQDPGQGLRLIYYSQIVNDFQKGDIAEGYSVSREKKESFPLTVTSAQKNPTAFYLCASSITGAGELFFGEGSRLTVL.

This chain uses TRBV7-7 with TRBJ2-7; 7 nucleotides agree with TRBD1. J was trimmed by 5 bases and V by 5 bases; bases with no gene match: 6. This CDR3 contains 13 residues. Per the germline V gene, CDR1 is SSHAT and CDR2 is FNYEAQ (reference sequence). The CDR3 nucleotides read TGTGCCAGCAGCCCTACAGGGGAAGACGAGCAGTACTTC. Its protein product is CASSPTGEDEQYF.

This rearrangement joins TRBV2 to TRBJ2-3; 8 nucleotides agree with TRBD2. The CDR3 covers 17 residues. Germline-derived CDR1 and CDR2 are SNHLY and FYNNEI. After removal of 4 bases from V and 2 bases from J, the junction contained 11 bases not matched to a gene. The CDR3 sequence: CASSVRWRGDDTDTQYF. The CDR3 nucleotides read TGTGCCAGCAGTGTGAGGTGGCGGGGGGACGACACAGATACGCAGTATTTT.

The sample holds one count of this clone. V usage is TRBV28 and J usage is TRBJ1-6; 9 positions match TRBD1. J was trimmed by 14 bases and V by 5 bases; bases with no gene match: 10. Germline assignment: CDR1 MDHEN and CDR2 SYDVKM. The CDR3 totals 14 residues. In DNA form, the CDR3 reads TGTGCCAGCAGTGGGGGACAGGGCCGGTCGACCCTCCACTTT. Its protein product is CASSGGQGRSTLHF.

The rearrangement joins TRBV6-5 to TRBJ1-1; D is uncertain. This CDR3 spans 15 amino acids. Germline loops: CDR1 MNHEY, CDR2 SVGAGI. With 7 bases removed from V and 1 base from J, the gap between germline ends came to 16 bases. CDR3 amino acids: CASMLIITGNTEAFF. CDR3 sequence (DNA): TGTGCCAGCATGTTAATCATCACGGGGAACACTGAAGCTTTCTTT.

V gene TRBV7-8 combines with J gene TRBJ1-2, with 10 bases that match TRBD1. V shed 4 bases and J 2 bases; nucleotides not matched to a gene: 4. CDR1 SGHVS and CDR2 FQNEAQ come from the germline V gene. This CDR3 region has 15 residues. The CDR3 region has the DNA TGTGCCAGCAGCTGGGGACAGGGGATAAACTATGGCTACACCTTC. It is translated as CASSWGQGINYGYTF.

The J gene is TRBJ1-4, the V gene TRBV5-1; no definite D call. Per the germline V gene, CDR1 is SGHRS and CDR2 is YFSETQ. Deletions cut 0 bases from V and 0 bases from J, with 6 bases between. The CDR3 runs to 15 residues. The CDR3 DNA reads TGCGCCAGCAGCTTGGCTCGGGCAACTAATGAAAAACTGTTTTTT. The encoded protein is CASSLARATNEKLFF.

The J gene is TRBJ1-1, the V gene TRBV7-8; 10 nucleotides line up with TRBD1. The CDR3 runs 19 residues. The V and J ends lost 1 base and 0 bases, in that order; junction bases with no gene match: 11. Germline lookup yields CDR1 SGHVS and CDR2 FQNEAQ. The CDR3 DNA sequence: TGTGCCAGCAGCTTAGTTTTTGCGGGACAGGGGACCATGAACACTGAAGCTTTCTTT. Protein: CASSLVFAGQGTMNTEAFF. Full variable domain (remainder filled in from reference TRBV7-8 and TRBJ1-1): GAGVSQSPRYKVAKRGQDVALRCDPISGHVSLFWYQQALGQGPEFLTYFQNEAQLDKSGLPSDRFFAERPEGSVSTLKIQRTQQEDSAVYLCASSLVFAGQGTMNTEAFFGQGTRLTVV.

This chain uses TRBV6-5 with TRBJ1-1; the D gene is possibly TRBD1 (6 bases). The CDR3 is 15 amino acids. V was cut by 2 bases and J by 3 bases, with 13 bases left in between. Germline assignment: CDR1 MNHEY and CDR2 SVGAGI. In DNA form, the CDR3 reads TGTGCCAGCAGTTACGCAATACAGGGAGACACTGAAGCTTTCTTT. It is translated as CASSYAIQGDTEAFF.

V and J are TRBV12-3 or TRBV12-4 and TRBJ1-1; 8 nucleotides agree with TRBD1. The V segment lost 5 bases and the J segment 10 bases; nucleotides outside the gene matches: 6. This CDR3 is built from 12 residues. CDR3 residues: CASSIPQGAAFF. In DNA form, the CDR3 reads TGTGCCAGCAGTATACCTCAGGGGGCAGCTTTCTTT.

The chain employs TRBV7-9 and TRBJ2-2; D ambiguous. The CDR3 length is 13 residues. From germline, CDR1 is SEHNR and CDR2 FQNEAQ (reference sequence). V was clipped by 5 bases and J by 5 bases, with 9 bases between them. CDR3 region: CASSPGVTGELFF. In DNA form, the CDR3 reads TGTGCCAGCAGCCCGGGTGTGACCGGGGAGCTGTTTTTT.

The genes are TRBV2 and TRBJ2-7; 14 positions agree with TRBD2. V lost 5 bases, J lost 3 bases, and 3 bases stayed unmatched. Germline V gives CDR1 SNHLY, CDR2 FYNNEI. There are 15 residues in the CDR3. The CDR3 reads CASSRTSGGFYEQYF. The CDR3 DNA reads as TGTGCCAGCAGTAGGACTAGCGGGGGGTTCTACGAGCAGTACTTC. The complete variable domain, with remaining parts taken from reference TRBV2 and TRBJ2-7, reads EPEVTQTPSHQVTQMGQEVILRCVPISNHLYFYWYRQILGQKVEFLVSFYNNEISEKSEIFDDQFSVERPDGSNFTLKIRSTKLEDSAMYFCASSRTSGGFYEQYFGPGTRLTVT.

This rearrangement joins TRBV11-2 to TRBJ2-5; 10 bases are a match to TRBD2. Per germline, CDR1 SGHAT and CDR2 FQNNGV. Trimming took 5 bases from V and 2 from J; bases not matched to a gene: 2. The CDR3 has 14 residues. The CDR3 region has the DNA TGTGCCAGCAGCCTACTAGCGGGGCAAGAGACCCAGTACTTC. This codes for CASSLLAGQETQYF.

The chain has TRBV6-4 and TRBJ1-1; 8 nucleotides agree with TRBD1. The junction had 7 bases not matched to a gene; V was cut back by 5 bases and J by 5 bases. This CDR3 comprises 14 residues. Germline loops: CDR1 MRHNA, CDR2 SNTAGT. For the CDR3, the DNA is TGTGCCAGCAGTAGTACAGGGGGAGAAACTGAAGCTTTCTTT. This translates into CASSSTGGETEAFF.